This T cell receptor (beta chain) was sequenced in a study of OX40 agonist ivuxolimab in advanced cancers. Notes on the research overall: The costimulatory receptor OX40 (CD134) was targeted by ivuxolimab, a fully human IgG2 agonistic monoclonal antibody. In the dose-escalation cohort, 82.7% of patients were male, and the mean age was roughly 60 years, with a range of roughly 20 to 80. Peripheral TCRbeta sequencing aimed to test whether ivuxolimab altered TCR sequence diversity and caused clonal T-cell expansion. Three dose-escalation patients achieved partial responses, one with hepatocellular carcinoma and two with cutaneous melanoma. Intravenous ivuxolimab was administered to patients every 2 weeks at six dose levels: 0.01, 0.1, 0.3, 1.5, 3 and 10 mg/kg. The paper reports the monotherapy dose-escalation portion (N = 52 patients) of the phase I ivuxolimab trial. Prior anti-PD-1, anti-PD-L1 or anti-CTLA-4 therapy was permitted, and less than 45% of dose-escalation patients had received checkpoint inhibitors. Of the roughly 53 patients in dose escalation, about 20 had hepatocellular carcinoma, about 15 had melanoma, 9 had renal cell carcinoma and 9 had head and neck cancer.

General study outcomes and caveats: In the 0.1-3.0 mg/kg groups, partial responders had among the lowest normalized peripheral clonal expansion, particularly in CD8+ T cells. Low levels of normalized T-cell clonal expansion were also seen in some patients who did not respond. The antigen specificity of the clonally expanded peripheral T cells was not determined. At doses from 0.1 to 3.0 mg/kg, clonal expansion was seen in both CD4+ and CD8+ blood T cells between baseline and week 6. After ivuxolimab, more expanded clones were found on average in CD8+ T cells than in CD4+ T cells.

Patients with autoimmune disease history or receiving systemic immunosuppression were excluded from the trial. Peripheral blood for TCR sequencing was collected from all dose cohorts at baseline, on cycle 4 day 1, and on cycle 7 day 1. Samples came from an open-label, multicenter, first-in-human phase I dose-escalation trial of ivuxolimab. The trial enrolled adults with locally advanced or metastatic head and neck squamous cell, hepatocellular, melanoma or renal cell carcinoma. Before TCR sequencing, CD4+ and CD8+ T cells were separately sorted from peripheral blood. To sequence the TCRbeta CDR3 region, genomic DNA was isolated from the sorted cells. The immunoSEQ Assay was used for sequencing of TCRbeta CDR3 regions. The table was pulled from immuneACCESS by TCRdb, which kept in-frame rearrangements only. Such tables lose some clones; where checked, under half of the loss comes from unresolved V genes, and the rest has no known cause. For this sample the table gives approximately 99,000 clones, of which roughly 94% were detected only once. Approximately 0.18% of the sample comes from the top ten.

This clone was seen a single time. Its target antigen remains unknown. No much larger clonotype is one base removed from it; base qualities were not supplied. The germline V gene gives CDR1 as LGHNA and CDR2 as YNFKEQ. The V end gives up 0 bases and the J end 7 bases, leaving 4 bases in the junction not matched to a gene. Counted from cysteine to phenylalanine, this CDR3 has 16 amino acids. Only the CDR3 DNA is retained, 48 bases long and in frame from the first base. The TCR originated in an adult with an advanced solid tumor such as melanoma, head and neck, liver or kidney cancer. Source: CD4+ or CD8+ T cells sorted from blood, taken in a trial of the OX40 agonist ivuxolimab. The rearrangement combines TRBV4-2 with TRBJ2-1; TRBD2 lines up with 12 middle nucleotides. The CDR3 sequence is CASSQETSGRGNEQFF. The bases are TGTGCCAGCAGCCAAGAGACTAGCGGGAGAGGTAATGAGCAGTTCTTC.